What follows are 26 T cell receptor beta chains derived from one specimen sequenced in a study of cytomegalovirus exposure and HLA in healthy donors. This PCR relied on a set of 60 Vbeta primers and 13 Jbeta primers. Generated by immunoSEQ multiplex PCR, the TCRdb table keeps only in-frame clones and is missing some. This sample has about 120,000 clones, with around 80% found just once. The sample consisted of PBMCs. The receptors were sampled from a man aged 18 to 29 in good health and CMV-seronegative.

V and J are TRBV27 and TRBJ1-5; possibly TRBD1 for D (6 bases). The CDR3 is 12 residues long. The germline V gene encodes CDR1 MNHEY and CDR2 SMNVEV (reference sequence). The ends were cut back, 6 bases at V and 5 bases at J, with 8 bases in the middle. CDR3 sequence (DNA): TGTGCCAGCAGCAGGGGAGATCAGCCCCAGCATTTT. Encoded protein: CASSRGDQPQHF.

This chain connects TRBV28 to TRBJ1-5; no clear D. CDR1 and CDR2 (germline): MDHEN, SYDVKM. Trimming took 7 bases from V and 10 from J, leaving 14 bases between them. The CDR3 consists of 12 residues. CDR3 coding DNA: TGTGCCAGCACCGTGTCTCTATCACCCCAGCATTTT. It codes for CASTVSLSPQHF.

The chain links TRBV2 to TRBJ1-1, with 8 nucleotides matching TRBD1. V dropped 4 bases and J dropped 2; count of bases not matched to a gene: 3. The CDR3 consists of 14 residues. The V gene's germline CDR1 is SNHLY and CDR2 FYNNEI. In DNA form, the CDR3 reads TGTGCCAGCAGTGTAGCAGGGGGCAACACTGAAGCTTTCTTT. Protein product: CASSVAGGNTEAFF.

V gene TRBV19 combines with J gene TRBJ2-5; 12 nucleotides agree with TRBD2. The J call may be incorrect, as the DNA end agrees better with TRBJ2-7. Germline V gene lookup returns CDR1 LNHDA and CDR2 SQIVND (reference sequence). The CDR3 covers 14 residues. CDR3 in DNA: TGTGCCAGTAGCTCTAGCGGGAGGGCCTACGAGCAGTACTTC. It is translated as CASSSSGRAYEQYF.

The chain combines TRBV5-1 with TRBJ1-4; 7 bases match TRBD1. The CDR3 is 15 residues long. Germline V gene lookup returns CDR1 SGHRS and CDR2 YFSETQ. The trim removed 2 bases at V and 10 bases at J, leaving 11 bases unmatched. This chain's CDR3 is CASSFTGESALKLFF. The CDR3 DNA reads as TGCGCCAGCAGCTTTACAGGGGAATCTGCCCTAAAACTGTTTTTT. Full variable domain (outside the CDR3, taken from reference TRBV5-1 and TRBJ1-4): KAGVTQTPRYLIKTRGQQVTLSCSPISGHRSVSWYQQTPGQGLQFLFEYFSETQRNKGNFPGRFSGRQFSNSRSEMNVSTLELGDSALYLCASSFTGESALKLFFGSGTQLSVL.

V usage is TRBV6-1 and J usage is TRBJ2-5; D is ambiguous. This CDR3 comprises 14 residues. V lost 0 bases, J lost 9 bases, and 14 bases lay in between. Germline V gene data show CDR1 as MNHNS and CDR2 as SASEGT. In DNA, the CDR3 is TGTGCCAGCAGTGAAGCTCCCCTAACTACGGCCCAGTACTTC. This codes for CASSEAPLTTAQYF.

The gene calls are TRBV6-5 and TRBJ2-5; maybe TRBD1 (6 bases). Trimming stripped 1 base from V and 2 bases from J, with 11 bases between. CDR1 is MNHEY, CDR2 SVGAGI, per germline. The CDR3 has 15 amino acids. CDR3 sequence: CASSYLTGPQETQYF. The CDR3 nucleotides read TGTGCCAGCAGTTACTTGACAGGTCCACAAGAGACCCAGTACTTC.

V is TRBV6-1 and J is TRBJ2-1, with TRBD2 matching over 9 bases. Per germline, CDR1 MNHNS and CDR2 SASEGT. The junction had 5 bases not matched to a gene; V was cut back by 8 bases and J by 3 bases. The CDR3 sequence is 14 residues long. The CDR3 reads CASGRREGYNEQFF. CDR3 coding DNA: TGTGCCAGCGGAAGGCGGGAGGGCTACAATGAGCAGTTCTTC.

The V call is TRBV29-1, the J call TRBJ2-5; a weak D match, TRBD2 (6 bases). This CDR3 has 13 residues. Germline CDR1 and CDR2: SQVTM and ANQGSEA. V was shortened by 3 bases and J by 6 bases, with 14 bases between the two germline ends. In DNA form, the CDR3 reads TGCAGCGTTGATGGAGGGTATGGAAAGACCCAGTACTTC. Its protein is CSVDGGYGKTQYF. The full variable domain, its missing parts supplied by reference TRBV29-1 and TRBJ2-5, is SAVISQKPSRDICQRGTSLTIQCQVDSQVTMMFWYRQQPGQSLTLIATANQGSEATYESGFVIDKFPISRPNLTFSTLTVSNMSPEDSSIYLCSVDGGYGKTQYFGPGTRLLVL.

This sequence joins TRBV10-3 and TRBJ1-5; the D gene is possibly TRBD1 (6 bases). In germline, CDR1 is ENHRY, CDR2 SYGVKD. The ends were cut back, 3 bases at V and 7 bases at J, with 16 bases in the middle. The length of the CDR3 is 15 residues. CDR3 in DNA: TGTGCCATCAGTGAACAGGGTAAGATGGGACAGCCCCAGCATTTT. It is translated as CAISEQGKMGQPQHF.

V usage is TRBV14 and J usage is TRBJ1-6; D remains ambiguous. CDR1 and CDR2 (germline): SGHDN, FVKESK. The CDR3 extends over 14 amino acids. V was cut by 0 bases and J by 11 bases, with 11 bases left in between. The CDR3 DNA reads as TGTGCCAGCAGCCAAGAATACCCCCAGACACCCCTCCACTTT. It yields the protein CASSQEYPQTPLHF.

The chain uses TRBV29-1 and TRBJ1-3; maybe TRBD1 (5 bases). The CDR3 runs to 13 residues. The V end was cut by 1 base, the J end by 4 bases, with 8 bases between. CDR1 and CDR2 (germline): SQVTM, ANQGSEA. The CDR3 loop is CSVEGGFGNTIYF. In DNA, the CDR3 is TGCAGCGTTGAAGGGGGCTTCGGAAACACCATATATTTT.

This sequence joins TRBV15 and TRBJ1-4; 10 nucleotides line up with TRBD1. Trimming at V came to 2 bases and at J to 3 bases, leaving 15 bases not matched to a gene. The CDR3 consists of 20 residues. CDR1 LNHNV and CDR2 YYDKDF come from the germline V gene (reference sequence). CDR3 sequence reads: CATSRFPGQGGGGPNEKLFF. CDR3 DNA: TGTGCCACCAGCAGATTCCCCGGACAGGGGGGTGGAGGTCCTAATGAAAAACTGTTTTTT.

V and J are TRBV7-9 and TRBJ2-6; D is possibly TRBD1 (5 bases). CDR3 length: 16 amino acids. Germline CDR1 reads SEHNR; CDR2 reads FQNEAQ (reference sequence). V was pared by 3 bases and J by 1 base, with 10 bases between. CDR3 residues: CASSFLRVSGANVLTF. DNA for the CDR3: TGTGCCAGCAGCTTTCTCAGGGTATCTGGGGCCAACGTCCTGACTTTC.

This chain joins TRBV9 and TRBJ1-5; 7 bases match TRBD1. This CDR3 spans 15 amino acids. Germline assignment: CDR1 SGDLS and CDR2 YYNGEE. The V gene end was trimmed by 4 bases and the J gene end by 0 bases; junction bases not matched to a gene: 4. In DNA, the CDR3 is TGTGCCAGCAGCTCGGGACAGTATAGCAATCAGCCCCAGCATTTT. It encodes CASSSGQYSNQPQHF.

The rearrangement joins TRBV6-5 to TRBJ2-5; D might be TRBD2 (6 bases). CDR3 length: 15 residues. Trimming removed 6 bases at V and 5 bases at J, with 19 bases between. Germline values: CDR1 MNHEY, CDR2 SVGAGI. For the CDR3, the DNA is TGTGCCAGCAGCAGGGTGGTTCGGGAGATGGAGACCCAGTACTTC. Translated, it gives CASSRVVREMETQYF.

This clone was seen more than once but under ten times. V and J are TRBV5-1 and TRBJ1-2; D unresolved. Germline lookup yields CDR1 SGHRS and CDR2 YFSETQ. Trimming left V 3 bases short and J 4 bases short, with 10 bases between. This CDR3 is built from 13 residues. CDR3 residues: CASSSGGVYGYTF. The CDR3 DNA sequence: TGCGCCAGCAGCTCTGGCGGGGTCTATGGCTACACCTTC. The variable domain in full, with the rest retrieved from reference TRBV5-1 and TRBJ1-2, is KAGVTQTPRYLIKTRGQQVTLSCSPISGHRSVSWYQQTPGQGLQFLFEYFSETQRNKGNFPGRFSGRQFSNSRSEMNVSTLELGDSALYLCASSSGGVYGYTFGSGTRLTVV.

The chain combines TRBV2 with TRBJ2-5, with a tentative D call TRBD2 (5 bases). The CDR3 extends over 13 amino acids. The germline V gene encodes CDR1 SNHLY and CDR2 FYNNEI. The V end lost 10 bases, the J end lost 1 base, and 13 bases lay between the germline ends. The CDR3 spells CANKKTTQETQYF. The CDR3 DNA sequence: TGTGCCAACAAAAAGACTACCCAAGAGACCCAGTACTTC.

The chain combines TRBV7-3 with TRBJ2-1; 12 bases align to TRBD2. The CDR3 is 15 amino acids. Germline values: CDR1 SGHTA, CDR2 FQGTGA. V gave up 5 bases and J gave up 15 bases; unmatched junction bases: 14. The CDR3 protein is CASSATSGRRGTLFF. CDR3 nucleotide sequence: TGTGCCAGCAGCGCGACTAGCGGGAGAAGGGGGACACTGTTCTTC.

As DNA, the CDR3 is TGTGCCAGCAGTCCGACTAGCGGGAGTCTTGGTGAGCAGTTCTTC. Its protein is CASSPTSGSLGEQFF. The genes are TRBV27 and TRBJ2-1; 12 nucleotides match TRBD2. Germline assignment: CDR1 MNHEY and CDR2 SMNVEV (reference sequence). V lost 5 bases to trimming and J lost 9 bases; unmatched junction nucleotides: 8. This CDR3 comprises 15 residues.

This clone showed up just once. The chain couples TRBV18 to TRBJ2-7, with a tentative D call TRBD2 (6 bases). CDR1 is KGHSH, CDR2 LQKENI, per germline. This CDR3 is 15 amino acids long. V was cut by 6 bases and J by 0 bases, with 15 bases left in between. DNA for the CDR3: TGTGCCAGCTCGACGGGACTCCGAAGCTCCTACGAGCAGTACGTC. Encoded protein: CASSTGLRSSYEQYV.

This clone was counted a single time. The chain combines TRBV18 with TRBJ2-7; D gene uncertain. V was clipped by 2 bases and J by 0 bases, with 8 bases between them. The length of the CDR3 is 14 residues. In germline, CDR1 is KGHSH, CDR2 LQKENI. This CDR3 reads CASSPEASSYEQYF. The CDR3, as DNA: TGTGCCAGCTCACCAGAGGCCAGCTCCTACGAGCAGTACTTC.

For the CDR3, the DNA is TGTGCCAGTAGTGCCCGACTAGCGGGAGGGACGACCCCAAGCGAGACCCAGTACTTC. Protein product: CASSARLAGGTTPSETQYF. The J gene is TRBJ2-5, the V gene TRBV19; TRBD2 agrees at 14 bases. Germline loops: CDR1 LNHDA, CDR2 SQIVND (reference sequence). The CDR3 is made up of 19 amino acids. V was clipped by 5 bases and J by 5 bases; unmatched bases: 16.

There are many counts of this clone. CDR3: CASSQRDRGNQPQHF. CDR3 bases: TGTGCCAGCAGTCAACGGGACAGGGGTAATCAGCCCCAGCATTTT. The V and J genes are TRBV6-6 and TRBJ1-5, with TRBD1 matching 10 bases. This CDR3 has 15 amino acids. Germline values: CDR1 MNHNY, CDR2 SVGAGI (reference sequence). J lost 4 bases, V lost 5 bases, and 5 bases had no gene match.

This chain connects TRBV6-5 to TRBJ1-1, with TRBD1 matching 9 bases. V shed 0 bases and J 1 base; nucleotides not matched to a gene: 0. Germline lookup yields CDR1 MNHEY and CDR2 SVGAGI. The CDR3 consists of 15 residues. The CDR3 spells CASSYSGQGNTEAFF. The CDR3 bases are TGTGCCAGCAGTTACTCGGGACAGGGGAACACTGAAGCTTTCTTT.

This rearrangement joins TRBV7-2 to TRBJ2-7, with 8 bases lining up with TRBD1. The J segment lost 6 bases and the V segment lost 1 base, leaving 8 bases of the junction unmatched. The CDR3 runs 15 residues. In germline, CDR1 is SGHTA, CDR2 FQGNSA. The CDR3 loop reads CASSLVGTGAAEQYF. CDR3 in DNA: TGTGCCAGCAGCTTAGTCGGGACAGGTGCAGCCGAGCAGTACTTC.